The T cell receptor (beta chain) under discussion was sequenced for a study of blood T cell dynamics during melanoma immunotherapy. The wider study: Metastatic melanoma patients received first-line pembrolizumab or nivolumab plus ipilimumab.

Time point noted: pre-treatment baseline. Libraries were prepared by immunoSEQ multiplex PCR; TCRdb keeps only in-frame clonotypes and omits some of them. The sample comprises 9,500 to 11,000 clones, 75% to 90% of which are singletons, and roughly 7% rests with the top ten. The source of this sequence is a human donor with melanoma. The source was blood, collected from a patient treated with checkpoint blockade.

For the CDR3, the DNA is TGTGCCAGCAGTTTAAGCCCGCCAGACACTGAAGCTTTCTTT. Translation gives CASSLSPPDTEAFF. The V call is TRBV28, the J call TRBJ1-1, with D uncertain. The CDR3 has 14 amino acids. Trimming removed 2 bases from V and 3 bases from J, with 10 bases in between. The germline CDR1 and CDR2 sequences are MDHEN and SYDVKM.